Sequencing of this T cell receptor beta chain was carried out in a study of T cell changes during pregnancy in multiple sclerosis (dated by TCRdb to between 2019 and 2020). Concerning the study at large: The study examined how the T cell repertoire changed over the course of pregnancy in women with multiple sclerosis.

CDR1 and CDR2 were assigned from the germline V gene (reference sequence) as LNHDA and SQIVND. CDR3 length: 18 amino acids, cysteine to phenylalanine. Just CDR3 DNA is preserved here, 54 bases in frame from base 1. V has 4 bases trimmed and J has 0 bases trimmed; junction bases matching no gene number 12. The library was prepared using the immunoSEQ multiplex PCR assay. TCRdb stores this immuneACCESS table with in-frame sequences only. Part of the clones is absent; in the studies checked, under half of the shortfall reflects unresolved V genes, and no reason is known for the rest. The sample table lists roughly 110,000 clones, 75% to 95% of them with a count of one. The ten largest clones represent over 1.5% of the sample. Details on this clone: Its target antigen remains unknown. No base quality values were provided; no much bigger clone lies one nucleotide off.

The source was peripheral blood, collected before pregnancy. The source is a female donor with multiple sclerosis, enrolled in a pregnancy study. The sequence joins TRBV19 to TRBJ1-1, with 9 bases in between that match TRBD1. The base sequence is TGTGCCAGTAGTACCCCTCGGGGGACAGGGACCATGAACACTGAAGCTTTCTTT. This gives the protein CASSTPRGTGTMNTEAFF.